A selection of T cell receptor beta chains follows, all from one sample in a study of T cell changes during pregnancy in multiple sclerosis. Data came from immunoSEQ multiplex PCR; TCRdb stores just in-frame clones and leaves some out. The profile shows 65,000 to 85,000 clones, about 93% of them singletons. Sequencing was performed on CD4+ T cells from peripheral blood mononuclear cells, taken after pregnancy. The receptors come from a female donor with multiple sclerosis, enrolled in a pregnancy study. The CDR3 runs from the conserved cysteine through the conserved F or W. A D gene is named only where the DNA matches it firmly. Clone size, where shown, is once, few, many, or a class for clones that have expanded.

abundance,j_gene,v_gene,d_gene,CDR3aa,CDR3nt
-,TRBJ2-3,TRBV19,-,CASRIAGTDTQYF,TGTGCCAGTAGGATAGCGGGCACAGATACGCAGTATTTT
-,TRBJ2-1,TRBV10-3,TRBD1,CAISESVQGAEQFF,TGTGCCATCAGTGAGTCCGTACAGGGGGCTGAGCAGTTCTTC
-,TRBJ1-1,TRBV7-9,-,CASSTQGFTEAFF,TGTGCCAGCAGCACACAGGGTTTCACTGAAGCTTTCTTT
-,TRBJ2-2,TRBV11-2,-,CASSSLSGTGELFF,TGTGCCAGCAGCTCCCTTTCAGGAACCGGGGAGCTGTTTTTT
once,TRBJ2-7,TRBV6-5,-,CASSYSINYEQYF,TGTGCCAGCAGTTACAGCATAAACTACGAGCAGTACTTC
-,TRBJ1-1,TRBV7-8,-,CASSLAQPAGNTEAFF,TGTGCCAGCAGCTTAGCGCAGCCGGCGGGGAACACTGAAGCTTTCTTT
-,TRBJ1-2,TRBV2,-,CASSAYRDSYGYTF,TGTGCCAGCAGTGCGTACAGGGATAGCTATGGCTACACCTTC
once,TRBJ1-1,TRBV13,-,CASSLVVSGLAFF,TGTGCCAGCAGCTTAGTGGTTTCAGGGCTGGCTTTCTTT
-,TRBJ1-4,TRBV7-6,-,CASSPRRFGGLNEKLFF,TGTGCCAGCAGCCCCAGGAGGTTCGGGGGGCTGAATGAAAAACTGTTTTTT
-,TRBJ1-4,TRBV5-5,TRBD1,CASSLIPRQGRSATNEKLFF,TGTGCCAGCAGCTTGATTCCCCGACAGGGAAGAAGCGCAACTAATGAAAAACTGTTTTTT
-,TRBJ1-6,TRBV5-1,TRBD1,CASSWTGGQSPLHF,TGCGCCAGCAGCTGGACAGGAGGTCAATCACCCCTCCACTTT
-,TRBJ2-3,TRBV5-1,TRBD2,CASLLAGGTDTQYF,TGCGCCAGCTTGCTAGCGGGGGGAACAGATACGCAGTATTTT
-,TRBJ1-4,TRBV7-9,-,CASSLGMGANEKLFF,TGTGCCAGCAGCTTAGGGATGGGAGCTAATGAAAAACTGTTTTTT
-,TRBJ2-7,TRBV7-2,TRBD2,CASSLELAGGAYEQYF,TGTGCCAGCAGCTTAGAGCTAGCGGGGGGGGCCTACGAGCAGTACTTC
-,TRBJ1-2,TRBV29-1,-,CSVEEGGYGYTF,TGCAGCGTTGAAGAGGGAGGTTATGGCTACACCTTC
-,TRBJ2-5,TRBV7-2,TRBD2,CASRTSGKETQYF,TGTGCCAGCAGGACTAGCGGGAAAGAGACCCAGTACTTC
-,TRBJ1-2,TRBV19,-,CASSNLQGSYYGYTF,TGTGCCAGTAGTAATTTACAGGGATCCTACTATGGCTACACCTTC
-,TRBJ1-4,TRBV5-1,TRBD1,CASSQGGVNEKLFF,TGCGCCAGCAGCCAAGGGGGCGTAAATGAAAAACTGTTTTTT
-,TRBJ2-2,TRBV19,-,CASSRLNTGELFF,TGTGCCAGTAGCAGGTTGAACACCGGGGAGCTGTTTTTT
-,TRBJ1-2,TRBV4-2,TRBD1,CASSQETGANYGYTF,TGTGCCAGCAGCCAAGAGACAGGGGCTAACTATGGCTACACCTTC
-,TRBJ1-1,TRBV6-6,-,CASSDVGGTEAFF,TGTGCCAGCAGCGACGTGGGGGGCACTGAAGCTTTCTTT
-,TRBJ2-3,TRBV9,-,CASSPYSGTDTQYF,TGTGCCAGCAGCCCTTACTCCGGGACAGATACGCAGTATTTT
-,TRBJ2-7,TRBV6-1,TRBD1,CASSLGTGSYEQYF,TGTGCCAGCAGCCTGGGGACAGGGTCCTACGAGCAGTACTTC
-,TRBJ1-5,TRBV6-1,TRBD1,CASDRGNQPQHF,TGTGCCAGCGACAGGGGTAATCAGCCCCAGCATTTT
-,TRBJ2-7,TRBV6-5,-,CASRRGEGGYEQYF,TGTGCCAGCAGGCGAGGGGAAGGGGGCTACGAGCAGTACTTC
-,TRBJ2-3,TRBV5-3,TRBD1,CARSLEQGRDTQYF,TGTGCCAGAAGCTTGGAACAGGGGAGAGATACGCAGTATTTT
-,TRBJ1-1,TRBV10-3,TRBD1,CAIRTDRGAEAFF,TGTGCCATCAGAACCGACAGGGGAGCTGAAGCTTTCTTT
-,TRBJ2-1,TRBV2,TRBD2,CASSSGTSGYNEQFF,TGTGCCAGCAGCTCCGGGACTAGCGGCTACAATGAGCAGTTCTTC
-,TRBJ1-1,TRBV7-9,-,CASSLAGGRGGGTEAFF,TGTGCCAGCAGCTTAGCGGGCGGGAGAGGAGGAGGCACTGAAGCTTTCTTT
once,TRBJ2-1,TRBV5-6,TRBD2,CASRSVAGLYNEQFF,TGTGCCAGCAGGTCCGTAGCGGGGCTTTACAATGAGCAGTTCTTC
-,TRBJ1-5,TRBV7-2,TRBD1,CASSPSGGLSDQPQHF,TGTGCCAGCAGCCCGTCAGGGGGATTATCCGATCAGCCCCAGCATTTT
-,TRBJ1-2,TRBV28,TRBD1,CASSSQGPNYGYTF,TGTGCCAGCAGCTCACAGGGGCCTAACTATGGCTACACCTTC
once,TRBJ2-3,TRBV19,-,CASSISNAVDTQYF,TGTGCCAGTAGTATTAGTAATGCGGTGGATACGCAGTATTTT
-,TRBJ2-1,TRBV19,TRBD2,CASSRLAGENEQFF,TGTGCCAGTAGTCGACTAGCGGGGGAAAATGAGCAGTTCTTC
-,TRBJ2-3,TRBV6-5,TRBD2,CASRTSAGGTDTQYF,TGTGCCAGCAGGACTAGCGCTGGGGGCACAGATACGCAGTATTTT
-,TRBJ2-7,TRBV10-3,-,CAINVLGQTYEQYF,TGTGCCATCAATGTACTAGGCCAAACCTACGAGCAGTACTTC
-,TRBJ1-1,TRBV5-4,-,CASSLNGQLNTEAFF,TGTGCCAGCAGCTTAAACGGACAGCTAAACACTGAAGCTTTCTTT
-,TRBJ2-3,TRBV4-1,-,CASSQVAGAGGSADTQYF,TGCGCCAGCAGCCAAGTTGCGGGTGCAGGGGGGTCAGCAGATACGCAGTATTTT
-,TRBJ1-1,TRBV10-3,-,CAISGGPHTEAFF,TGTGCCATCAGTGGGGGGCCTCACACTGAAGCTTTCTTT
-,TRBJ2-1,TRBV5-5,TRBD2,CASSLSGRSDNEQFF,TGTGCCAGCAGCTTGAGCGGGAGGTCTGACAATGAGCAGTTCTTC
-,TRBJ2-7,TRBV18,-,CASSGTGTGSHEQYF,TGTGCCAGCTCAGGGACCGGGACTGGGTCTCACGAGCAGTACTTC
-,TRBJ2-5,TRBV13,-,CASRGSGALEETQYF,TGTGCCAGCAGAGGGTCAGGGGCGCTGGAAGAGACCCAGTACTTC
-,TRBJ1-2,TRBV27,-,CASSNNRDYGYTF,TGTGCCAGCAGTAACAACAGGGACTATGGCTACACCTTC
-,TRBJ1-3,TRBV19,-,CASSSETRIGNTIYF,TGTGCCAGTAGTTCAGAGACTCGAATTGGAAACACCATATATTTT
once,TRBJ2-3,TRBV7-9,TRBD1,CASSAIRGRSTDTQYF,TGTGCCAGCAGCGCCATCAGGGGGCGTTCCACAGATACGCAGTATTTT
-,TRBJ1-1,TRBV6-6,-,CASRQGGGSEAFF,TGTGCCAGCAGACAAGGTGGGGGGTCTGAAGCTTTCTTT
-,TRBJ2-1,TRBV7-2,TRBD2,CASSLVAGENNEQFF,TGTGCCAGCAGCTTAGTCGCGGGGGAGAACAATGAGCAGTTCTTC
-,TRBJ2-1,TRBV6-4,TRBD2,CASSRLAGEGNEQFF,TGTGCCAGCAGCCGACTAGCGGGAGAGGGTAATGAGCAGTTCTTC
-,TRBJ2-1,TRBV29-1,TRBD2,CSGGLAGVEQFF,TGCAGCGGGGGACTAGCGGGAGTCGAGCAGTTCTTC
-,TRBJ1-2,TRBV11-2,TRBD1,CASSWGQGLYGYTF,TGTGCCAGCAGCTGGGGACAGGGGCTCTATGGCTACACCTTC
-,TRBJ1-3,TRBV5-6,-,CASSMEGAGNTIYF,TGTGCCAGCAGTATGGAAGGGGCTGGAAACACCATATATTTT
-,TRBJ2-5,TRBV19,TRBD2,CASSRLAGWETQYF,TGTGCCAGTAGTCGGCTAGCGGGATGGGAGACCCAGTACTTC
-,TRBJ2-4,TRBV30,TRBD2,CAWSGTSGSKNIQYF,TGTGCCTGGAGTGGGACTAGCGGGTCCAAAAACATTCAGTACTTC
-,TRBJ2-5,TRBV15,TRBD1,CATSRDQGAETQYF,TGTGCCACCAGCAGAGATCAGGGGGCAGAGACCCAGTACTTC
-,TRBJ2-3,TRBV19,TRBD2,CASSGRLAGVTDTQYF,TGTGCCAGTAGTGGAAGACTAGCGGGGGTCACAGATACGCAGTATTTT
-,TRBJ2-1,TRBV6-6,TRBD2,CASSYSGAGNNNEQFF,TGTGCCAGCAGTTACTCAGGAGCGGGGAATAACAATGAGCAGTTCTTC
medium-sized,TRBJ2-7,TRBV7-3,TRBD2,CASSPSGGGYEQYF,TGTGCCAGCAGCCCCTCGGGAGGGGGCTACGAGCAGTACTTC
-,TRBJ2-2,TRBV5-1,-,CASRAAGDRIGELFF,TGCGCCAGCAGGGCGGCGGGAGACAGGATCGGGGAGCTGTTTTTT
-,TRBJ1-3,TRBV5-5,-,CASSLGQSGNTIYF,TGTGCCAGCAGCTTAGGACAGTCTGGAAACACCATATATTTT
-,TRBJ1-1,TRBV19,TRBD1,CASSRTGDTEAFF,TGTGCCAGTAGTAGGACAGGGGACACTGAAGCTTTCTTT